Here is one TCR beta chain with its context. The sample originates from a study of monozygotic twins with inflammatory bowel disease. CDR1 is SGHTA and CDR2 is FQGTGA in the germline V gene. The CDR3 spans 15 residues. For each CDR3 protein, TCRdb gives one entry from its re-call of the 5' RACE reads, without DNA. The specimen's table records approximately 300,000 distinct CDR3 sequences. The sequenced sample was blood. The sequence was obtained from a human donor with ulcerative colitis or Crohn's disease, or a healthy co-twin of an affected twin (not recorded which). V and J are TRBV7-3 and TRBJ2-1; TCRdb designates TRBD2, a call that cannot be tested without DNA. CDR3 in amino acids: CASSLSGGTYNEQFF.